Detailed here is one T cell receptor beta chain. Its matching antigen is unknown. The sample belongs to a study of shared clonotypes between healthy human individuals. General study points: Several donors held approximately 4.6% of naive CD4 clonotypes in common. Estimated clonotype richness was generally higher in naive than memory subsets.

It was about 190 ng DNA, around 33,000 T cell genomes, that sorted-subset replicate PCRs used. Clones were read by immunoSEQ multiplex PCR, and TCRdb kept only the in-frame ones, dropping some. The sample carries around 200,000 clones, 60% to 75% recorded once. V shed 5 bases, J shed 4 bases, and the junction held 10 bases outside the gene matches. CDR3 length equals 15 residues. CDR1 is SGHVS and CDR2 is FQNEAQ in the germline V gene. Sequencing input: memory CD4+ T cells sorted from blood. As for subset: CD45RA-negative fraction. The chain uses TRBV7-8 and TRBJ2-7; the match to TRBD1 covers 8 bases. The origin of this receptor is a man aged 25-45 years in good health. This CDR3 reads CASSLRAGGFYEQYF. The CDR3, as DNA: TGTGCCAGCAGCCTGAGAGCAGGGGGCTTTTACGAGCAGTACTTC.